This entry features one TCR beta chain sequence. The data originate from a study of T cells in Graves' hyperthyroidism and ophthalmopathy. A lack of ophthalmopathy progression within 18 months defined stable Graves' hyperthyroidism. Germline values: CDR1 DFQATT, CDR2 SNEGSKA (reference sequence). This CDR3 is built from 14 residues. V shed 0 bases and J shed 3 bases, with 12 bases lying between them. TCR beta CDR3 sequences were amplified from RNA transcripts. First-round RT-PCR of the TCR CDR3 relied on the HTBI primer set. TCRdb processed the multiplex PCR reads anew with MiXCR; each CDR3 protein has one entry. The sample contains 300,000 to 350,000 distinct CDR3 sequences, roughly 21% of which appear only once.

Sequencing was performed on blood. The clonotype originates from a woman aged 45 to 65 with Graves' hyperthyroidism. V is TRBV20-1 and J is TRBJ2-7, with D hard to call. CDR3 sequence reads: CSARDPSQDYEQYF. The CDR3 DNA sequence: TGCAGTGCTAGAGATCCGAGCCAAGACTACGAGCAGTACTTC.